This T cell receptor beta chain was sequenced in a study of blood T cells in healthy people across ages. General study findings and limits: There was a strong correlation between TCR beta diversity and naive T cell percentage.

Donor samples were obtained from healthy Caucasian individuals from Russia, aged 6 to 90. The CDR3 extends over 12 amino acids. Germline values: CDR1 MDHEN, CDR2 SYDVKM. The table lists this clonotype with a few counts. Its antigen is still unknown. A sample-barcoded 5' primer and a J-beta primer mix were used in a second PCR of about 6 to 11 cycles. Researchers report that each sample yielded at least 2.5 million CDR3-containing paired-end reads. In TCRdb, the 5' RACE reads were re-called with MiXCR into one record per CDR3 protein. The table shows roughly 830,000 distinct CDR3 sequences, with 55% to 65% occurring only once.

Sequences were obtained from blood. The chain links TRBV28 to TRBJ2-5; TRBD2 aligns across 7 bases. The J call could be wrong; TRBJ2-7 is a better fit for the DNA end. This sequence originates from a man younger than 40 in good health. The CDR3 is CASWGGVYEQYF. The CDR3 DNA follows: TGTGCCAGTTGGGGGGGGGTGTACGAGCAGTACTTC.